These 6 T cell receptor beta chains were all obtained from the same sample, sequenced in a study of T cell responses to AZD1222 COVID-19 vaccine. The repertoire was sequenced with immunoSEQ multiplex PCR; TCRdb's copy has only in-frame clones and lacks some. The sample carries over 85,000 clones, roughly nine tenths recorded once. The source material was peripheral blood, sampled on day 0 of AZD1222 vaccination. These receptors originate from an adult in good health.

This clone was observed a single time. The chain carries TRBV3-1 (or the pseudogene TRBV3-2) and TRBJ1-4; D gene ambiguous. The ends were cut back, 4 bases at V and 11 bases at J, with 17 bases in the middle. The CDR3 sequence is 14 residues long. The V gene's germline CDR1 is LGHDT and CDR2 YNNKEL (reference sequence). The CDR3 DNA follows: TGTGCCAGCAGCCTCCTGTCGGAGGCCGGGAAACTGTTTTTT. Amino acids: CASSLLSEAGKLFF.

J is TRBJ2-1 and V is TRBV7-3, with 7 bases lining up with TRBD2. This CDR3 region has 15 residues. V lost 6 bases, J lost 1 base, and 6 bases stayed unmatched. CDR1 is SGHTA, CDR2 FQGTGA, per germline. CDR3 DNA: TGTGCCAGCAGTGACCTGGGGGGGTCCTACAATGAGCAGTTCTTC. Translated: CASSDLGGSYNEQFF.

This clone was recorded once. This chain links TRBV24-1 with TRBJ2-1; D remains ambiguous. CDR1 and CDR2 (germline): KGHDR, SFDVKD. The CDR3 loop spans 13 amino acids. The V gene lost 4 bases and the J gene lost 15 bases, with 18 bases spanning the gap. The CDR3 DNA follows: TGTGCCACCAGTGAAACCCCCGGGCCGTCCCCGTTCTTC. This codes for CATSETPGPSPFF.

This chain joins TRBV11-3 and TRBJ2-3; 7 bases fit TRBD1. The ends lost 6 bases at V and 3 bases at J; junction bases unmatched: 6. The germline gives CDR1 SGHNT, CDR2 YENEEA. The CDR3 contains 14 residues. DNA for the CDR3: TGTGCCAGCAGTCGACAGGGCGGAACAGATACGCAGTATTTT. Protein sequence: CASSRQGGTDTQYF. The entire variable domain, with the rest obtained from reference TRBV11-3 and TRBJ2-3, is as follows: EAGVVQSPRYKIIEKKQPVAFWCNPISGHNTLYWYLQNLGQGPELLIRYENEEAVDDSQLPKDRFSAERLKGVDSTLKIQPAELGDSAVYLCASSRQGGTDTQYFGPGTRLTVL.

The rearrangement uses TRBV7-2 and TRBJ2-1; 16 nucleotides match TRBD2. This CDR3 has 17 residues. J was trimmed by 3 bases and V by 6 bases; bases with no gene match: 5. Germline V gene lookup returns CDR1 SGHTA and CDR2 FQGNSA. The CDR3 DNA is TGTGCCAGCAGTCGGGGACTAGCGGGAGGGGTCTACAATGAGCAGTTCTTC. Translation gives CASSRGLAGGVYNEQFF.

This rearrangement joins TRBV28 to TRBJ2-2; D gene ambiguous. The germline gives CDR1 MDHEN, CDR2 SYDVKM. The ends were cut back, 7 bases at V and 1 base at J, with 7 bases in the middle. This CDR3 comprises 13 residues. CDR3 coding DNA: TGTGCCAGCAAGATAGTGAACACCGGGGAGCTGTTTTTT. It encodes CASKIVNTGELFF. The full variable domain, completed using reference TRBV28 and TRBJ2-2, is DVKVTQSSRYLVKRTGEKVFLECVQDMDHENMFWYRQDPGLGLRLIYFSYDVKMKEKGDIPEGYSVSREKKERFSLILESASTNQTSMYLCASKIVNTGELFFGEGSRLTVL.